The 16 T cell receptor beta chains in this list originate from one sample, sequenced in a study of blood T cell repertoires in COVID-19 (TCRdb year 2020). The library was obtained by the immunoSEQ multiplex PCR assay. TCRdb took this table from immuneACCESS and kept in-frame rearrangements with V and J called. Such tables lack part of the clones; where checked against another copy, unresolved V genes explain under half of the gap, and the rest is unexplained. Across this sample there are about 180,000 clones, with about 86% seen only once. The ten largest make up around 8.6% of the sample. The sample consisted of peripheral blood. These receptors were collected from a man aged 45-60 years with active or convalescent COVID-19.

The chain uses TRBV11-2 and TRBJ1-4; the D is unclear. CDR3 length: 13 amino acids. Germline assignment: CDR1 SGHAT and CDR2 FQNNGV. V gave up 5 bases and J gave up 6 bases, with 10 bases separating them. The CDR3 nucleotides read TGTGCCAGCAGCCAAAATACGGATGAAAAACTGTTTTTT. As protein: CASSQNTDEKLFF.

V and J are TRBV18 and TRBJ2-6; possibly TRBD1 for D (6 bases). The CDR3 contains 18 residues. The germline CDR1 and CDR2 sequences are KGHSH and LQKENI. The ends were cut back, 0 bases at V and 0 bases at J, with 12 bases in the middle. CDR3 nucleotide sequence: TGTGCCAGCTCACCACCTTCAGGACAGCTCTCTGGGGCCAACGTCCTGACTTTC. Protein sequence: CASSPPSGQLSGANVLTF.

This clone has just a few counts. The chain joins TRBV29-1 to TRBJ1-1; 9 bases are a match to TRBD1. V trimming: 7 bases; J trimming: 2 bases; junction bases outside the gene matches: 5. There are 13 residues in the CDR3. Germline assignment: CDR1 SQVTM and CDR2 ANQGSEA. The CDR3 DNA reads TGCAGCGGGGCGGACAGGGGAAACACTGAAGCTTTCTTT. Its translation is CSGADRGNTEAFF.

The rearrangement joins TRBV5-5 to TRBJ1-5; D might be TRBD1 (5 bases). Germline V CDR1 and CDR2: SGHKS, YYEKEE (reference sequence). Trimming stripped 2 bases from V and 0 bases from J, with 12 bases between. This CDR3 is built from 16 residues. In DNA, the CDR3 is TGTGCCAGCAGCTTAGGGGCAGGTCTTAGCAATCAGCCCCAGCATTTT. It is translated as CASSLGAGLSNQPQHF. Complete variable domain (other parts from reference TRBV5-5 and TRBJ1-5): DAGVTQSPTHLIKTRGQQVTLRCSPISGHKSVSWYQQVLGQGPQFIFQYYEKEERGRGNFPDRFSARQFPNYSSELNVNALLLGDSALYLCASSLGAGLSNQPQHFGDGTRLSIL.

The gene calls are TRBV6-6 and TRBJ1-1; TRBD1 matches 10 bases. CDR3 size: 14 residues. Germline-derived CDR1 and CDR2 are MNHNY and SVGAGI (reference sequence). Trimming took 5 bases from V and 4 from J; bases not matched to a gene: 4. The CDR3 coding sequence is TGTGCCAGCAGTCCGGGACAGGGGACCACTGAAGCTTTCTTT. It is translated as CASSPGQGTTEAFF.

The chain combines TRBV29-1 with TRBJ1-5; TRBD1 is a possible D gene (5 bases). This CDR3 has 14 amino acids. Trimming cost V 5 bases and J 1 base, with 12 bases left between them. Per germline, CDR1 SQVTM and CDR2 ANQGSEA. Written as DNA, the CDR3 is TGCAGCGTTAGCCAGGGTATCAGCAATCAGCCCCAGCATTTT. Its protein product is CSVSQGISNQPQHF.

The CDR3 DNA is TGTGCCAGCTCGCAGGCAAGCTATGGCTACACCTTC. Encoded protein: CASSQASYGYTF. V is TRBV18 and J is TRBJ1-2; the D is unclear. Trimming took off 6 bases at V and 4 bases at J, with 9 bases between the two ends. CDR1 and CDR2 from the germline V gene are KGHSH and LQKENI. This CDR3 region has 12 residues.

This clone came up once. For the CDR3, the DNA is TGTGCCAGCAGCTTTGAGACAGTGAACACTGAAGCTTTCTTT. It specifies CASSFETVNTEAFF. V and J are TRBV7-9 and TRBJ1-1; D possibly corresponds to TRBD1 (5 bases). The CDR3 runs 14 residues. V dropped 3 bases and J dropped 0 bases, with 8 bases sitting between them. The germline V gene encodes CDR1 SEHNR and CDR2 FQNEAQ (reference sequence).

The V gene is TRBV5-1, the J gene TRBJ2-5; 11 positions match TRBD2. The CDR3 totals 18 residues. V dropped 0 bases and J dropped 2; count of bases not matched to a gene: 9. CDR1 and CDR2 (germline): SGHRS, YFSETQ. CDR3 sequence: CASSLAGLAGPPQETQYF. Here the CDR3 DNA reads TGCGCCAGCAGCTTGGCTGGACTAGCGGGCCCCCCACAAGAGACCCAGTACTTC.

This sequence joins TRBV6-1 and TRBJ2-4; D is possibly TRBD2 (6 bases). Deletions cut 2 bases from V and 5 bases from J, with 19 bases between. CDR3 length: 17 residues. The V gene's germline CDR1 is MNHNS and CDR2 SASEGT. In nucleotides, the CDR3 is TGTGCCAGCAGTGAATTCGGGGGATCGAAGGGGCAAAACATTCAGTACTTC. Protein product: CASSEFGGSKGQNIQYF.

The table lists this clone with a count of one. V and J are TRBV3-1 (or the pseudogene TRBV3-2) and TRBJ2-5; 11 nucleotides agree with TRBD1. This CDR3 spans 17 amino acids. V trimming: 6 bases; J trimming: 4 bases; junction bases outside the gene matches: 13. Germline V gene data show CDR1 as LGHDT and CDR2 as YNNKEL (reference sequence). The CDR3 spells CASSTWDRGVTGETQYF. In DNA form, the CDR3 reads TGTGCCAGCAGTACATGGGACAGGGGGGTGACAGGAGAGACCCAGTACTTC.

The chain carries TRBV18 and TRBJ2-1, with 10 bases lining up with TRBD1. Trimming took 4 bases from V and 3 from J; bases not matched to a gene: 9. The CDR3 sequence is 17 residues long. Germline lookup yields CDR1 KGHSH and CDR2 LQKENI. Here the CDR3 reads CASSLSPGTGVYNEQFF. In DNA form, the CDR3 reads TGTGCCAGCTCACTTAGTCCCGGGACAGGGGTCTACAATGAGCAGTTCTTC.

The chain carries TRBV9 and TRBJ2-2, with 7 bases fitting TRBD1. There are 15 residues in the CDR3. Germline V lookup: CDR1 SGDLS, CDR2 YYNGEE. V shed 3 bases, J shed 4 bases, and the junction held 6 bases outside the gene matches. CDR3 nucleotides: TGTGCCAGCAGCGCCGACAGGGCAGGCACCGGGGAGCTGTTTTTT. Its translation: CASSADRAGTGELFF.

The chain employs TRBV20-1 and TRBJ1-1; D is uncertain. V dropped 3 bases and J dropped 3 bases, with 8 bases sitting between them. Looked up from germline, CDR1 is DFQATT and CDR2 is SNEGSKA (reference sequence). The CDR3 covers 12 residues. CDR3 loop: CSASNRYTEAFF. CDR3 nucleotide sequence: TGCAGTGCTAGTAACAGATACACTGAAGCTTTCTTT.

CDR3 nucleotide sequence: TGCGCCAGCAGCGCGGACGGAGGGGTTGGTGGACTGTTTTTT. Its protein product is CASSADGGVGGLFF. The chain employs TRBV5-1 and TRBJ1-4, with D tentatively TRBD1 (5 bases). CDR1 is SGHRS and CDR2 is YFSETQ in the germline V gene. This CDR3 has 14 amino acids. V was shortened by 4 bases and J by 13 bases, with 20 bases between the two germline ends.

The chain has TRBV5-5 and TRBJ1-3; D may be TRBD1 (6 bases). V dropped 2 bases and J dropped 3 bases, with 15 bases sitting between them. CDR3 size: 16 residues. The germline gives CDR1 SGHKS, CDR2 YYEKEE (reference sequence). CDR3 bases: TGTGCCAGCAGCTTTGAAGTGGGGGCAGTTGGAAACACCATATATTTT. Amino acids: CASSFEVGAVGNTIYF.